Listed here is a single TCR beta chain. The data stem from a study of T cell responses to AZD1222 COVID-19 vaccine. The germline V and J ends were trimmed by 1 base and 0 bases, with 10 bases remaining between them. Germline CDR1 is SEHNR and CDR2 is FQNEAQ (reference sequence). The CDR3 runs to 16 residues. Produced via immunoSEQ multiplex PCR; TCRdb's table is partial and in-frame only. The table lists 110,000 or so clones, 70% to 90% of them singletons. Sequences were derived from peripheral blood, sampled on day 0 of AZD1222 vaccination. The chain couples TRBV7-9 to TRBJ2-1, with unresolved D. The TCR originated in an adult in good health. CDR3 bases: TGTGCCAGCAGCTTAGTTGTCCCGAGCTCCTACAATGAGCAGTTCTTC. Translated: CASSLVVPSSYNEQFF.